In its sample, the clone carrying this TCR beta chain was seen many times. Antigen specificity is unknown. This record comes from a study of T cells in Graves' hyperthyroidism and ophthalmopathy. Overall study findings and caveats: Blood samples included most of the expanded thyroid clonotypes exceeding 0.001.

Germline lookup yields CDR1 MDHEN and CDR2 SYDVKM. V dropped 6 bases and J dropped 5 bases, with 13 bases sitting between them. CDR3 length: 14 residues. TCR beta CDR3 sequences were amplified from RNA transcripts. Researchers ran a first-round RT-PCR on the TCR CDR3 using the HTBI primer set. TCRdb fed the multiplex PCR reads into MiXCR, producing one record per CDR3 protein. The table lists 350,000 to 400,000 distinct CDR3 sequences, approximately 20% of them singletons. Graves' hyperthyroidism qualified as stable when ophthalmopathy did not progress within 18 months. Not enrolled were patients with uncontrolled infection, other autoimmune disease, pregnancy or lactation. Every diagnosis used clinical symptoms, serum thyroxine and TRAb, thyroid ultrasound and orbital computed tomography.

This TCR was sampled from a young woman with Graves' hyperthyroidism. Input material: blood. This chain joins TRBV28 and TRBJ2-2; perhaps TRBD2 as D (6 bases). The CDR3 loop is CASRSAGYTGELFF. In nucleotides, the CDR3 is TGTGCCAGCAGGTCGGCGGGGTATACCGGGGAGCTGTTTTTT.